This entry features one T cell receptor beta chain sequence. The CDR3 extends over 17 amino acids. Per the germline V gene, CDR1 is SGHAT and CDR2 is FQNNGV. V shed 5 bases and J 4 bases; nucleotides not matched to a gene: 10. This entry is derived from a study of blood T cell repertoires in COVID-19. Study details: From the United States, Italy and Spain came samples of acute and convalescent COVID-19. Nucleic acid was either cDNA or gDNA, and it came from T cells, B-cell-depleted T cells, or PBMCs.

As originally analysed: Reference gene primers were amplified, and this amplification served to estimate nucleated cell counts. Profiling relied on immunoSEQ multiplex PCR, and the TCRdb table lists in-frame clones only, not all of them. Clone size and V and J calls were adopted from that table, with D and trimming inferred from the DNA. Among some 150,000 clones, approximately 90% were seen once, and the ten largest hold over 0.85%. The rearrangement joins TRBV11-2 to TRBJ2-3; 12 bases align to TRBD1. This TCR came from a woman in her forties or fifties with acute or convalescent COVID-19. The specimen was peripheral blood. CDR3 in amino acids: CASSGDRGRVSADTQYF. CDR3 DNA sequence: TGTGCCAGCAGCGGGGACAGGGGGCGCGTAAGTGCAGATACGCAGTATTTT.